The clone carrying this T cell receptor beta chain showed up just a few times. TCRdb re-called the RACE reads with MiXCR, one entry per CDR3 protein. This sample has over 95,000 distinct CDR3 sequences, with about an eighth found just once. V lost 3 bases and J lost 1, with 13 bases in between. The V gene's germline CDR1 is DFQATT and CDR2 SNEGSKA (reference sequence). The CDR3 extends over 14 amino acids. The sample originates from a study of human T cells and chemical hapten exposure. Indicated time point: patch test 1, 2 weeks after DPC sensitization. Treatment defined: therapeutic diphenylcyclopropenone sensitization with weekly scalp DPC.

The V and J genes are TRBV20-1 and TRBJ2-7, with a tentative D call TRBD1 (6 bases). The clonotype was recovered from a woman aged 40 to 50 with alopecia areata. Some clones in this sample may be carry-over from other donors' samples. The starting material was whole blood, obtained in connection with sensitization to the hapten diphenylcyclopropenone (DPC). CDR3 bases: TGCAGTGCTAGCACGGCAGGGGTATCCTACGAGCAGTACTTC. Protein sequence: CSASTAGVSYEQYF.